One and the same sample provided the 20 T cell receptor beta chains below, sequenced in a study of blood T cell repertoires in COVID-19. The table came from immunoSEQ multiplex PCR; TCRdb's copy has only in-frame clones and leaves some out. The sample holds approximately 120,000 clones, roughly 80% seen once. The sample was PBMCs or T cells enriched from blood (not recorded which). Every receptor here comes from a man aged 25 to 45 who had recovered from COVID-19.

The CDR3 region has the DNA TGTGCCAGCAGCTTAATTTCGGGAGGGCCCCATGAGCAGTTCTTC. This codes for CASSLISGGPHEQFF. The rearrangement uses TRBV7-9 and TRBJ2-1; 8 nucleotides align to TRBD2. V dropped 2 bases and J dropped 8; count of bases not matched to a gene: 8. Germline CDR1 SEHNR, CDR2 FQNEAQ (reference sequence). The CDR3 is 15 residues long.

Comments on this clone: The same CDR3 arises from other DNA sequences in this sample as well. The V call is TRBV6-4, the J call TRBJ2-3; tentative D call: TRBD2 (7 bases). This CDR3 has 14 amino acids. With 0 bases removed from V and 6 bases from J, the gap between germline ends came to 10 bases. Germline CDR1 is MRHNA and CDR2 is SNTAGT. CDR3 sequence (DNA): TGTGCCAGCAGTGACTCGGGGGGGGCCGATACGCAGTATTTT. Its translation: CASSDSGGADTQYF.

V usage is TRBV2 and J usage is TRBJ2-7, with TRBD2 matching over 7 bases. CDR3 size: 15 residues. After removal of 3 bases from V and 1 base from J, the junction contained 6 bases not matched to a gene. CDR1 and CDR2 from the germline V gene are SNHLY and FYNNEI. CDR3 residues: CASSEGGDPSYEQYV. The CDR3 nucleotides are TGTGCCAGCAGTGAGGGGGGGGACCCTTCCTACGAGCAGTACGTC.

This rearrangement joins TRBV11-2 to TRBJ1-5; D gene uncertain. The CDR3 covers 15 residues. Looked up from germline, CDR1 is SGHAT and CDR2 is FQNNGV. Between the trimmed V and J ends, which lost 1 base and 2 bases, there was a span of 9 bases. CDR3 coding DNA: TGTGCCAGCAGCTTAGGCCCCGGAGGCAATCAGCCCCAGCATTTT. It codes for CASSLGPGGNQPQHF.

The chain combines TRBV6-6 with TRBJ2-1; the D gene is possibly TRBD1 (5 bases). The CDR3 is made up of 16 amino acids. V gave up 6 bases and J gave up 4 bases, with 19 bases separating them. The germline CDR1 and CDR2 sequences are MNHNY and SVGAGI (reference sequence). The CDR3 spells CASSPLGRNLYNEQFF. The DNA of the CDR3 is TGTGCCAGCAGCCCCCTGGGGCGGAACCTATACAATGAGCAGTTCTTC.

This clone was detected only once. The chain combines TRBV3-1 (or the pseudogene TRBV3-2) with TRBJ2-1, with a tentative D call TRBD2 (6 bases). V shed 4 bases and J shed 1 base, with 20 bases lying between them. The germline gives CDR1 LGHDT, CDR2 YNNKEL (reference sequence). CDR3 length: 18 residues. The CDR3 bases are TGTGCCAGCAGCCCAGCCCTTACCGGGACTGCTTCCTACAATGAGCAGTTCTTC. Translation gives CASSPALTGTASYNEQFF.

This chain links TRBV6-4 with TRBJ1-2, with D perhaps TRBD1 (5 bases). The germline V gene has CDR1 MRHNA and CDR2 SNTAGT. CDR3 size: 13 residues. The V and J ends lost 4 bases and 2 bases respectively, with 8 bases between them. CDR3 sequence reads: CASSAQGNYGYTF. The CDR3 region has the DNA TGTGCCAGCAGTGCTCAGGGAAACTATGGCTACACCTTC.

The chain joins TRBV30 to TRBJ2-5; 14 bases agree with TRBD2. Unmatched junction bases numbered 16, after V lost 2 bases and J lost 5 bases. There are 19 residues in the CDR3. The germline V gene has CDR1 GTSNPN and CDR2 SVGIG (reference sequence). CDR3 in amino acids: CAWSNTPGTSGRWGETQYF. CDR3 bases: TGTGCCTGGAGTAATACCCCCGGGACTAGCGGGAGATGGGGCGAGACCCAGTACTTC.

The chain's CDR3 is CASSLSGQGRLSNTEAFF. CDR3 bases: TGTGCCAGCAGTTTATCGGGTCAGGGCCGACTCAGCAACACTGAAGCTTTCTTT. V gene TRBV27 combines with J gene TRBJ1-1, with D possibly being TRBD1 (5 bases). Germline CDR1 reads MNHEY; CDR2 reads SMNVEV (reference sequence). With 0 bases removed from V and 2 bases from J, the gap between germline ends came to 19 bases. The CDR3 spans 18 residues.

The chain links TRBV7-7 to TRBJ2-3, with TRBD2 matching over 10 bases. Germline CDR1 and CDR2: SSHAT and FNYEAQ (reference sequence). The CDR3 length is 16 residues. In nucleotides, the CDR3 is TGTGCTAGCTCTCCTCGACTAGCGGGCCCCCGGGATACGCAGTATTTT. This codes for CASSPRLAGPRDTQYF.

The genes are TRBV7-9 and TRBJ2-5; D gene uncertain. Trimming removed 5 bases from V and 2 bases from J, with 3 bases in between. CDR1 and CDR2 from the germline V gene are SEHNR and FQNEAQ (reference sequence). The CDR3 covers 11 residues. CDR3 DNA: TGTGCCAGCAGCCAACAAGAGACCCAGTACTTC. It yields the protein CASSQQETQYF.

The chain employs TRBV9 and TRBJ1-2; TRBD1 matches at 9 bases. This CDR3 has 15 residues. V lost 4 bases and J lost 4; bases outside the gene matches: 8. Germline V gives CDR1 SGDLS, CDR2 YYNGEE. In DNA form, the CDR3 reads TGTGCCAGCAGCCCACGACAGGGGGAGGGCTATGGCTACACCTTC. It encodes CASSPRQGEGYGYTF.

This chain uses TRBV14 with TRBJ2-7; 12 bases line up with TRBD2. V shed 1 base and J 1 base; nucleotides not matched to a gene: 5. The CDR3 consists of 17 residues. The germline gives CDR1 SGHDN, CDR2 FVKESK. CDR3 sequence: CASSQGLAGVWSYEQYF. In DNA, the CDR3 is TGTGCCAGCAGCCAAGGACTAGCGGGAGTCTGGTCCTACGAGCAGTACTTC.

V usage is TRBV5-1 and J usage is TRBJ2-2; 8 positions agree with TRBD1. CDR1 SGHRS and CDR2 YFSETQ come from the germline V gene. V lost 1 base, J lost 3 bases, and 11 bases stayed unmatched. The length of the CDR3 is 18 residues. CDR3 in DNA: TGCGCCAGCAGCTTGAGAGTTCAGGGGGCGCGGGACACCGGGGAGCTGTTTTTT. It yields the protein CASSLRVQGARDTGELFF.

This clone was counted a single time. The gene calls are TRBV5-6 and TRBJ2-1, with no clear D. From germline, CDR1 is SGHDT and CDR2 YYEEEE. V was pared by 5 bases and J by 10 bases, with 13 bases between. The CDR3 spans 12 residues. CDR3 sequence reads: CASRAMVAEQFF. CDR3 DNA sequence: TGTGCCAGCAGGGCCATGGTTGCCGAGCAGTTCTTC.

The sample holds one count of this clone. The chain joins TRBV15 to TRBJ2-7; 9 nucleotides match TRBD1. CDR1 and CDR2 from the germline V gene are LNHNV and YYDKDF (reference sequence). The CDR3 spans 16 residues. V shed 0 bases, J shed 6 bases, and the junction held 9 bases outside the gene matches. CDR3 residues: CATSRDGTGWEREQYV. CDR3 DNA sequence: TGTGCCACCAGCAGAGATGGGACAGGGTGGGAACGCGAGCAGTACGTC.

The chain links TRBV13 to TRBJ2-1; TRBD1 aligns across 7 bases. In germline, CDR1 is PRHDT, CDR2 FYEKMQ (reference sequence). The CDR3 covers 15 residues. With V trimmed by 5 bases and J by 9 bases, 13 bases remained unmatched. In DNA form, the CDR3 reads TGTGCCAGCAGCCCAGGGAAAGGGGGCGGTTTTGAGCAGTTCTTC. Translation: CASSPGKGGGFEQFF. The entire variable domain, with the rest obtained from reference TRBV13 and TRBJ2-1, is as follows: AAGVIQSPRHLIKEKRETATLKCYPIPRHDTVYWYQQGPGQDPQFLISFYEKMQSDKGSIPDRFSAQQFSDYHSELNMSSLELGDSALYFCASSPGKGGGFEQFFGPGTRLTVL.

The V and J genes are TRBV9 and TRBJ2-7; 13 bases are shared with TRBD2. The germline V gene encodes CDR1 SGDLS and CDR2 YYNGEE. The CDR3 covers 16 residues. Trimming at V came to 3 bases and at J to 5 bases, leaving 8 bases not matched to a gene. This chain's CDR3 is CASSAGLGLAGDEQYF. As DNA, the CDR3 is TGTGCCAGCAGCGCGGGCTTAGGACTAGCGGGGGACGAGCAGTACTTC.

V gene TRBV5-4 combines with J gene TRBJ2-7, with 9 bases fitting TRBD1. Germline V gene data show CDR1 as SGHNT and CDR2 as YYREEE (reference sequence). The CDR3 totals 15 residues. Trimming removed 4 bases from V and 5 bases from J; junction bases left unmatched: 10. For the CDR3, the DNA is TGTGCCAGCAGCCCTAAGGGGACAGGGCCCCACGAGCAGTACTTC. Its protein product is CASSPKGTGPHEQYF.

This clone was picked up one time. V usage is TRBV6-5 and J usage is TRBJ1-4, with TRBD1 as a possible D gene (5 bases). The germline V gene has CDR1 MNHEY and CDR2 SVGAGI. Trimming cost V 0 bases and J 5 bases, with 7 bases left between them. This CDR3 spans 14 amino acids. CDR3 DNA: TGTGCCAGCAGTTACTCCAGGGAAAATGAAAAACTGTTTTTT. The encoded protein is CASSYSRENEKLFF.